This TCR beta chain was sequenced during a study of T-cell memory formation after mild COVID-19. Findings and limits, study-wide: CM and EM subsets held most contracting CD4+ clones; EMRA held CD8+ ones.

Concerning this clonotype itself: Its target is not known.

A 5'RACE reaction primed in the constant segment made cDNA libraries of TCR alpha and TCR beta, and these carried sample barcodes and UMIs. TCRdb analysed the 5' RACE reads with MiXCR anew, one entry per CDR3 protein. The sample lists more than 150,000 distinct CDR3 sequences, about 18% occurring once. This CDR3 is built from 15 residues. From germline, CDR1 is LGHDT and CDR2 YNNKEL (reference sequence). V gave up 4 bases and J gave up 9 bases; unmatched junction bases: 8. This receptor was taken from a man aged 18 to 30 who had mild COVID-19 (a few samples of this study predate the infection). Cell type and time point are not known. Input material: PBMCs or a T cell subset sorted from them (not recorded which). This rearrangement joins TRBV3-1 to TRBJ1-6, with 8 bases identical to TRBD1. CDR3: CASSPYAGGGSPLHF. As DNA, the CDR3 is TGTGCCAGCAGCCCTTACGCAGGGGGCGGTTCACCCCTCCACTTT.